This entry lists 5 T cell receptor beta chains sequenced from one sample in a study of T cells in Graves' hyperthyroidism and ophthalmopathy. Using RNA transcripts as the source, TCR beta CDR3 regions were amplified. Initially, a first-round RT-PCR of the TCR CDR3 employed the HTBI primer set. TCRdb independently ran MiXCR on the multiplex PCR reads; one entry per CDR3 protein. The repertoire holds over 300,000 distinct CDR3 sequences, with around 14% as singletons. The sample was blood. These receptors were taken from a woman aged 60-75 years with Graves' hyperthyroidism.

This clonotype was seen at least ten times. This chain connects TRBV27 to TRBJ2-3; no clear D. Trimming removed 0 bases at V and 7 bases at J, with 8 bases between. The CDR3 extends over 13 amino acids. Germline values: CDR1 MNHEY, CDR2 SMNVEV (reference sequence). CDR3 nucleotide sequence: TGTGCCAGCAGTTTATCGGAGTTATATACGCAGTATTTT. This sequence encodes CASSLSELYTQYF.

Points on this clonotype: This could be a read error, since a much larger clone is one nucleotide away. Here the CDR3 DNA reads TGTGCCAGCAGCTTAGTGGAACTAGCAGAATACAATGATCAGTTCTTC. This codes for CASSLVELAEYNDQFF. V usage is TRBV11-2 and J usage is TRBJ2-1; D may be TRBD2 (6 bases). The CDR3 has 16 residues. Per germline, CDR1 SGHAT and CDR2 FQNNGV.

This clonotype was found a few times. The chain has TRBV5-1 and TRBJ2-5, with 8 bases lining up with TRBD1. Losses at the gene ends were 4 bases for V and 5 bases for J; bases not matched to a gene: 16. CDR1 is SGHRS, CDR2 YFSETQ, per germline. The CDR3 is made up of 17 amino acids. The CDR3 loop reads CASSPLSQGAAGETQYF. DNA for the CDR3: TGCGCCAGCAGCCCGCTTTCTCAGGGGGCCGCGGGGGAGACCCAGTACTTC. The complete variable domain, with remaining parts taken from reference TRBV5-1 and TRBJ2-5, reads KAGVTQTPRYLIKTRGQQVTLSCSPISGHRSVSWYQQTPGQGLQFLFEYFSETQRNKGNFPGRFSGRQFSNSRSEMNVSTLELGDSALYLCASSPLSQGAAGETQYFGPGTRLLVL.

This clonotype was recorded at least ten times. The chain combines TRBV6-5 with TRBJ2-3; no clear D gene. Germline CDR1 is MNHEY and CDR2 is SVGAGI. With 2 bases removed from V and 2 bases from J, the gap between germline ends came to 11 bases. The CDR3 runs 15 residues. In DNA form, the CDR3 reads TGTGCCAGCAGTTACCGTCGTTTTTCCACAGATACGCAGTATTTT. Translation: CASSYRRFSTDTQYF.

In its sample, this clonotype was seen many times. This sequence joins TRBV6-1 and TRBJ2-7; D might be TRBD1 (6 bases). Germline lookup yields CDR1 MNHNS and CDR2 SASEGT. V dropped 7 bases and J dropped 6 bases, with 16 bases sitting between them. This CDR3 region has 13 residues. The CDR3 here is CASTPGRGREQYF. In DNA form, the CDR3 reads TGTGCCAGCACCCCCGGCAGGGGACGCGAGCAGTACTTC.